This T cell receptor beta chain was recorded in a study of PD-1 blockade in classical Hodgkin lymphoma. The assay was immunoSEQ multiplex PCR, and TCRdb's table has in-frame clones only and misses some. This sample has 25,000 to 35,000 clones, with roughly 80% found just once. As for time point: cycle 4 day 1 (C4D1), after five to seven weeks of nivolumab. After autologous stem cell transplantation all patients relapsed, and prior brentuximab vedotin exposure differed between cohorts. Thawed PBMCs yielded CD4+ T cells through magnetic negative selection. Unmatched junction bases numbered 5, after V lost 4 bases and J lost 8 bases. This CDR3 contains 13 residues. CDR1 is SGDLS, CDR2 YYNGEE, per germline. Remarks on this clone: Its target is unknown.

Whole-study results and caveats: By C4D1, CD4+ diversity increased significantly, especially in complete responders.

The sample consisted of CD4+ T cells from blood, taken before the fourth cycle of nivolumab. The chain is built from TRBV9 and TRBJ2-4; 8 bases match TRBD1. This clonotype originated in a human donor with classical Hodgkin lymphoma. Written as DNA, the CDR3 is TGTGCCAGCAGCCCCTCGACAGGGGACATTCAGTACTTC. It yields the protein CASSPSTGDIQYF.